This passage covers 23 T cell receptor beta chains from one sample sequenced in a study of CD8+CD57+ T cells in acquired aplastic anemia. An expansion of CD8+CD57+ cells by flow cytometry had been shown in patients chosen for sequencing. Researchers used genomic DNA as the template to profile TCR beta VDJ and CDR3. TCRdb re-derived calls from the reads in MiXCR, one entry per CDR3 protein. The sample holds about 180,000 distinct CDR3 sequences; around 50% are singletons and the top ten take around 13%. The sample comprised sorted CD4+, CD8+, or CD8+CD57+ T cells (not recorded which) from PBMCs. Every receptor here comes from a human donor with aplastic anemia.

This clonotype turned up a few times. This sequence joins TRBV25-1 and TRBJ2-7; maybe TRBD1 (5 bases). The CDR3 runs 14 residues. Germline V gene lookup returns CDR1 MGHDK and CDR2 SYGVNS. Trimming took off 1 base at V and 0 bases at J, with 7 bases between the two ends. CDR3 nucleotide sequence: TGTGCCAGCAGTGAATTTGGGGCCTCCTACGAGCAGTACTTC. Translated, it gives CASSEFGASYEQYF.

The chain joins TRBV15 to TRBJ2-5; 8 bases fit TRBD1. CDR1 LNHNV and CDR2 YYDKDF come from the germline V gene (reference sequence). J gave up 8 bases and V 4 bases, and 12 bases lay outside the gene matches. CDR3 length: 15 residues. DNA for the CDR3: TGTGCCACCAGCACTGTTGCGACAGGGGTGAAAACCCAGTACTTC. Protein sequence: CATSTVATGVKTQYF.

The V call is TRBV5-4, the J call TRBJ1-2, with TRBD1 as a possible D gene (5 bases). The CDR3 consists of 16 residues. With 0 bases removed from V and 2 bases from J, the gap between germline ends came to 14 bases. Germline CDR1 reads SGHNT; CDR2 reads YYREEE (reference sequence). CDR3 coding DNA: TGTGCCAGCAGCTTGGACTCGGGACCCCTGAACTATGGCTACACCTTC. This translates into CASSLDSGPLNYGYTF. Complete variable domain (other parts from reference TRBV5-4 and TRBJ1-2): ETGVTQSPTHLIKTRGQQVTLRCSSQSGHNTVSWYQQALGQGPQFIFQYYREEENGRGNFPPRFSGLQFPNYSSELNVNALELDDSALYLCASSLDSGPLNYGYTFGSGTRLTVV.

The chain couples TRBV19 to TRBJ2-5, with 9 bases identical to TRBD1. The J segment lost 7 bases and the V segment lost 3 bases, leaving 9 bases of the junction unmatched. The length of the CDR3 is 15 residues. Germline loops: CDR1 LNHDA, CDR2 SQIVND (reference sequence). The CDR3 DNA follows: TGTGCCAGTAGTATTGTCGGACAGGGGTTCGGGACCCAGTACTTC. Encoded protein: CASSIVGQGFGTQYF.

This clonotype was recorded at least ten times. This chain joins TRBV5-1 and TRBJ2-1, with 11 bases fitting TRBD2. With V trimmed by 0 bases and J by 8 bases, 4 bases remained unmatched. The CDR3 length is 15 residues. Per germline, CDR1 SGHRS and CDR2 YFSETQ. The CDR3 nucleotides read TGCGCCAGCAGCTTGGGACTAGCGGGGATGGATGAGCAGTTCTTC. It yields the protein CASSLGLAGMDEQFF.

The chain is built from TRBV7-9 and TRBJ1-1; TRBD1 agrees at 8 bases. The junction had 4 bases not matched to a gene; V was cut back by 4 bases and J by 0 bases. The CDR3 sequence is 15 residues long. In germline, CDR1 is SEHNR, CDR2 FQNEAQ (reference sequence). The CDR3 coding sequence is TGTGCCAGCAGCTCCCACAGGGGGATGAACACTGAAGCTTTCTTT. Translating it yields CASSSHRGMNTEAFF.

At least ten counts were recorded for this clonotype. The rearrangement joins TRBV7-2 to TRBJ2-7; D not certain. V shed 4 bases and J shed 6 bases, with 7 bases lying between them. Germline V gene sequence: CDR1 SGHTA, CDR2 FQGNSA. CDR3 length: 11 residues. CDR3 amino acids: CASSSLSEQYF. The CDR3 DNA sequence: TGTGCCAGCAGCTCGTTAAGCGAGCAGTACTTC.

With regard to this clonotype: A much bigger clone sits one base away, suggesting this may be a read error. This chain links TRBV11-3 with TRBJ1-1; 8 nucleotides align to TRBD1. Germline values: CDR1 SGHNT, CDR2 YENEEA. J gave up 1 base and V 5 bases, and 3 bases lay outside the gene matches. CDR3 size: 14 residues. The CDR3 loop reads CASSPGTGNTEAFF. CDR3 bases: TGTGCCAGCAGCCCCGGGACAGGGAACACTGAAGCTTTCTTT.

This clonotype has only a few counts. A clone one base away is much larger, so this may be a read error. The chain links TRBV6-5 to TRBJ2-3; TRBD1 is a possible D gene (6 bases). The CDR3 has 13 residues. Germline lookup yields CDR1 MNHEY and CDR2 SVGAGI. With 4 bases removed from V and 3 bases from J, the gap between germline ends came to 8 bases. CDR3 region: CASSSGETDTQYF. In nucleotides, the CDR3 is TGTGCCAGCAGTTCAGGGGAGACAGATACGCAGTATTTT.

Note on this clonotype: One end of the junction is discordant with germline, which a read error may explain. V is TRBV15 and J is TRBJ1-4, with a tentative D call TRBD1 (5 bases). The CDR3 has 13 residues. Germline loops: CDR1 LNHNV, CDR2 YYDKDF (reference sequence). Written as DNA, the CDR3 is TGTGCCACCCCTCTGTTCCGGGGCGAAAAACCGTTTTTT. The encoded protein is CATPLFRGEKPFF.

Written as DNA, the CDR3 is TGCGCCAGCAGCCCATACGGGACAGGGGCTGGAAACACCATATATTTT. It specifies CASSPYGTGAGNTIYF. V is TRBV4-1 and J is TRBJ1-3, with 10 bases that match TRBD1. V trimming: 4 bases; J trimming: 2 bases; junction bases outside the gene matches: 5. The CDR3 has 16 residues. Germline V lookup: CDR1 MGHRA, CDR2 YSYEKL.

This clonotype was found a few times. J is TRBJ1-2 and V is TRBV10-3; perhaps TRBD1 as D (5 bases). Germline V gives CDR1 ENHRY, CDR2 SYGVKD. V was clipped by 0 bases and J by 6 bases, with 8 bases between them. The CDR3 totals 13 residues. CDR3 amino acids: CAISESQGDGYTF. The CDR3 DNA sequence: TGTGCCATCAGTGAGTCACAAGGGGATGGCTACACCTTC.

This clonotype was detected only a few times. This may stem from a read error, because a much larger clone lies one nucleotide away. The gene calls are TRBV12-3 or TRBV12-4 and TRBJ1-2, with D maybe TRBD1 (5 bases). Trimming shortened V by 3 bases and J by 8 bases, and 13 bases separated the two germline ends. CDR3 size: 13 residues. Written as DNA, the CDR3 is TGTGCCAGCAGTTTTGCGCAGGGAGCCGGCTACACCTTC. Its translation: CASSFAQGAGYTF.

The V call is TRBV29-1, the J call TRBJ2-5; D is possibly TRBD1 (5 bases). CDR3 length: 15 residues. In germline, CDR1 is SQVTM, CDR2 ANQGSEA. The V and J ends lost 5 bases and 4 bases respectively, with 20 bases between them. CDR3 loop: CSVLSRQPNLETQYF. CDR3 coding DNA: TGCAGCGTTCTTTCAAGACAGCCAAATTTAGAGACCCAGTACTTC.

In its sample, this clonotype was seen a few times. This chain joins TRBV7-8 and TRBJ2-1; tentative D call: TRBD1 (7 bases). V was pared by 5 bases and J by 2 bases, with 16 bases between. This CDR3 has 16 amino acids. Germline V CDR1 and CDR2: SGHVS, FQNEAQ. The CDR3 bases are TGTGCCAGCAGCGGAGGAGGGGGCATGGCCTACAATGAGCAGTTCTTC. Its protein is CASSGGGGMAYNEQFF.

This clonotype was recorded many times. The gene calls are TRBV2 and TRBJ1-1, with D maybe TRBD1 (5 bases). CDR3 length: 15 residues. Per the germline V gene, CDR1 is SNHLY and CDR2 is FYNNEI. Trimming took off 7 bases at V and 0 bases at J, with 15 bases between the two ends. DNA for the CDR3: TGTGCCAGCAAATATCGGCAGGGAATGAACACTGAAGCTTTCTTT. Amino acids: CASKYRQGMNTEAFF.

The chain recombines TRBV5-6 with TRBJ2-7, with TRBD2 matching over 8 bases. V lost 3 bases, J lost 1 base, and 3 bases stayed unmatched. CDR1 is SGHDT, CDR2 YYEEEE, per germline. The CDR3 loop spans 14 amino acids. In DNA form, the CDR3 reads TGTGCCAGCAGCTACGGCGGGGGGTCCTACGAGCAGTACTTC. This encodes CASSYGGGSYEQYF.

CDR3 region: CATSKVTGVANEQFF. The CDR3 DNA sequence: TGTGCCACCAGCAAGGTTACAGGGGTCGCCAATGAGCAGTTCTTC. The chain carries TRBV15 and TRBJ2-1, with 7 bases aligning to TRBD1. The germline V gene has CDR1 LNHNV and CDR2 YYDKDF (reference sequence). Losses at the gene ends were 4 bases for V and 6 bases for J; bases not matched to a gene: 9. The CDR3 contains 15 residues.

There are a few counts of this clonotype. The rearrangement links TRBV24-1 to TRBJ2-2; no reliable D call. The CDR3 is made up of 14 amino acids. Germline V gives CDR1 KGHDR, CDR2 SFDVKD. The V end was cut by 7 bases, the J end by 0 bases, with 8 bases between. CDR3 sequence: CATRGSANTGELFF. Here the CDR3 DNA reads TGTGCCACCAGGGGGTCGGCGAACACCGGGGAGCTGTTTTTT.

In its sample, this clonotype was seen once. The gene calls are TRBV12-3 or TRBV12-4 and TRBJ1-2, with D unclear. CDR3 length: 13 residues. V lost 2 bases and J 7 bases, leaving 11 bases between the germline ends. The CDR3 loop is CASSLFVGSGYTF. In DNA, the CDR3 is TGTGCCAGCAGTTTATTCGTGGGGTCTGGCTACACCTTC.

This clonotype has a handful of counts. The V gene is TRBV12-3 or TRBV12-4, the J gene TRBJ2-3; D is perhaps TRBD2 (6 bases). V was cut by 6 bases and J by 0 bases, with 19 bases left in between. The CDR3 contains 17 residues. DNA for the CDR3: TGTGCCAGCAGGAGAACCGTAGCGGTAACTAGCACAGATACGCAGTATTTT. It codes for CASRRTVAVTSTDTQYF.

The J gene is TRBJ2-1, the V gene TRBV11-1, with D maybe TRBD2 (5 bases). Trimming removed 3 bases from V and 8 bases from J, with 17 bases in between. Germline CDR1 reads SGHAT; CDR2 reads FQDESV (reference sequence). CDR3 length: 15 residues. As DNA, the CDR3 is TGTGCCAGCAGCTTGGGTAGCCCGGGGTTTGATGAGCAGTTCTTC. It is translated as CASSLGSPGFDEQFF.

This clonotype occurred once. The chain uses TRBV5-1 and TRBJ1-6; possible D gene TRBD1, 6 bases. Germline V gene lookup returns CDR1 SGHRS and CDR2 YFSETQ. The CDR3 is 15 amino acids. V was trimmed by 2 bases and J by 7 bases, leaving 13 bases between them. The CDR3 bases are TGCGCCAGCAGCTTAGGGGGTGGGACGAATTCACCCCTCCACTTT. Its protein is CASSLGGGTNSPLHF.